Below are 32 T cell receptor beta chains sequenced from a single sample in a study of OX40 agonist ivuxolimab in advanced cancers. Method: immunoSEQ multiplex PCR; TCRdb's copy keeps in-frame clones and lacks some. This sample has almost 70,000 clones, with almost 90% found just once. This specimen consisted of CD4+ or CD8+ T cells sorted from blood, obtained in a trial of the OX40 agonist ivuxolimab. All receptors derive from an adult with an advanced solid tumor such as melanoma, head and neck, liver or kidney cancer.

The rearrangement links TRBV7-2 to TRBJ2-2, with no clear D. Germline values: CDR1 SGHTA, CDR2 FQGNSA. This CDR3 has 16 residues. The ends were cut back, 1 base at V and 4 bases at J, with 13 bases in the middle. CDR3 sequence: CASSLGLSTSTGELFF. The CDR3 DNA is TGTGCCAGCAGCTTAGGCCTATCGACCAGCACCGGGGAGCTGTTTTTT. Looking up the rest from reference TRBV7-2 and TRBJ2-2 gives the full variable domain: GAGVSQSPSNKVTEKGKDVELRCDPISGHTALYWYRQSLGQGLEFLIYFQGNSAPDKSGLPSDRFSAERTGGSVSTLTIQRTQQEDSAVYLCASSLGLSTSTGELFFGEGSRLTVL.

The chain joins TRBV29-1 to TRBJ1-1; perhaps TRBD1 as D (5 bases). V shed 6 bases and J shed 6 bases, with 14 bases lying between them. This CDR3 has 12 residues. Germline CDR1 SQVTM, CDR2 ANQGSEA. CDR3: CSVSRVGAEAFF. The CDR3 DNA reads as TGCAGCGTCTCCCGGGTGGGGGCTGAAGCTTTCTTT.

To note about this clone: Other DNA sequences in the sample encode the same CDR3. The gene calls are TRBV30 and TRBJ2-1; D unresolved. Per the germline V gene, CDR1 is GTSNPN and CDR2 is SVGIG (reference sequence). V shed 1 base and J shed 7 bases, with 5 bases lying between them. There are 11 residues in the CDR3. The CDR3 nucleotides are TGTGCCTGGAGTGCTGGGAATGAGCAGTTCTTC. It yields the protein CAWSAGNEQFF. The full variable domain, its missing parts supplied by reference TRBV30 and TRBJ2-1, is SQTIHQWPATLVQPVGSPLSLECTVEGTSNPNLYWYRQAAGRGLQLLFYSVGIGQISSEVPQNLSASRPQDRQFILSSKKLLLSDSGFYLCAWSAGNEQFFGPGTRLTVL.

V and J are TRBV5-1 and TRBJ2-1; 12 bases align to TRBD2. This CDR3 has 18 amino acids. Trimming removed 1 base from V and 0 bases from J; junction bases left unmatched: 5. CDR1 SGHRS and CDR2 YFSETQ come from the germline V gene. The CDR3 sequence is CASSLSTSGRSSYNEQFF. CDR3 DNA: TGCGCCAGCAGCTTGTCAACTAGCGGGAGGAGCTCCTACAATGAGCAGTTCTTC.

This clone was seen only a few times. This rearrangement joins TRBV18 to TRBJ1-2, with D perhaps TRBD1 (5 bases). Trimming removed 2 bases from V and 5 bases from J, with 15 bases in between. In germline, CDR1 is KGHSH, CDR2 LQKENI. The CDR3 consists of 15 residues. CDR3 protein: CASSPNTQGGYGYTF. CDR3 bases: TGTGCCAGCTCACCAAACACCCAGGGTGGATATGGCTACACCTTC. The whole variable domain, remainder taken from reference TRBV18 and TRBJ1-2, is NAGVMQNPRHLVRRRGQEARLRCSPMKGHSHVYWYRQLPEEGLKFMVYLQKENIIDESGMPKERFSAEFPKEGPSILRIQQVVRGDSAAYFCASSPNTQGGYGYTFGSGTRLTVV.

The rearrangement uses TRBV19 and TRBJ2-6; D is possibly TRBD1 (6 bases). CDR1 and CDR2 (germline): LNHDA, SQIVND (reference sequence). Trimming stripped 7 bases from V and 0 bases from J, with 16 bases between. This CDR3 has 17 residues. The CDR3 reads CASTRYRVNSGANVLTF. CDR3 DNA sequence: TGTGCCAGTACACGTTACAGGGTTAACTCTGGGGCCAACGTCCTGACTTTC.

The rearrangement uses TRBV6-4 and TRBJ2-2; 8 nucleotides line up with TRBD2. In germline, CDR1 is MRHNA, CDR2 SNTAGT. The CDR3 extends over 16 amino acids. J lost 6 bases, V lost 0 bases, and 6 bases had no gene match. The CDR3 here is CASSDSAGVSSGELFF. For the CDR3, the DNA is TGTGCCAGCAGTGACTCAGCGGGAGTATCTTCCGGGGAGCTGTTTTTT.

The V gene is TRBV5-1, the J gene TRBJ1-1; D perhaps matches TRBD1 (5 bases). The germline CDR1 and CDR2 sequences are SGHRS and YFSETQ. This CDR3 has 14 amino acids. Trimming stripped 4 bases from V and 1 base from J, with 11 bases between. CDR3 sequence reads: CASSLEGRNTEAFF. Here the CDR3 DNA reads TGCGCCAGCAGCCTAGAGGGACGGAACACTGAAGCTTTCTTT.

This sequence joins TRBV18 and TRBJ2-1, with a possible D match to TRBD1 (6 bases). Germline assignment: CDR1 KGHSH and CDR2 LQKENI. The V gene lost 3 bases and the J gene lost 3 bases, with 6 bases spanning the gap. The CDR3 totals 13 residues. CDR3: CASSPDSYNEQFF. The DNA for the CDR3 is TGTGCCAGCTCACCGGACAGCTACAATGAGCAGTTCTTC.

This clone was seen once. V usage is TRBV6-6 and J usage is TRBJ1-6, with D perhaps TRBD1 (6 bases). The V gene lost 6 bases and the J gene lost 9 bases, with 15 bases spanning the gap. The CDR3 sequence is 14 residues long. The germline V gene has CDR1 MNHNY and CDR2 SVGAGI (reference sequence). The CDR3 loop reads CASSSDSIPSPLHF. The CDR3 DNA is TGTGCCAGCAGCTCGGACAGCATTCCTTCACCCCTCCACTTT.

V is TRBV7-9 and J is TRBJ2-5; D unclear. Trimming cost V 3 bases and J 1 base, with 3 bases left between them. Germline V gives CDR1 SEHNR, CDR2 FQNEAQ (reference sequence). The CDR3 contains 12 residues. CDR3 loop: CASSFSQETQYF. The DNA for the CDR3 is TGTGCCAGCAGCTTCAGCCAAGAGACCCAGTACTTC.

V gene TRBV7-2 combines with J gene TRBJ2-4, with D unclear. This CDR3 is 14 amino acids long. Trimming stripped 7 bases from V and 6 bases from J, with 16 bases between. CDR1 is SGHTA, CDR2 FQGNSA, per germline. CDR3 protein: CASKSSLIGNIQYF. CDR3 sequence (DNA): TGTGCCAGCAAAAGTAGCCTAATCGGAAACATTCAGTACTTC.

The gene calls are TRBV7-2 and TRBJ2-5; 10 bases agree with TRBD2. This CDR3 has 15 residues. The germline CDR1 and CDR2 sequences are SGHTA and FQGNSA. The V gene end was trimmed by 5 bases and the J gene end by 0 bases; junction bases not matched to a gene: 3. The DNA for the CDR3 is TGTGCCAGCAGCCAGGGACTAGCGTACCAAGAGACCCAGTACTTC. This translates into CASSQGLAYQETQYF.

The chain employs TRBV5-1 and TRBJ2-2, with D perhaps TRBD1 (5 bases). Trimming shortened V by 4 bases and J by 2 bases, and 12 bases separated the two germline ends. CDR1 is SGHRS and CDR2 is YFSETQ in the germline V gene. The CDR3 extends over 15 amino acids. Here the CDR3 DNA reads TGCGCCAGCAGCCCGCCAACAGGAAACACCGGGGAGCTGTTTTTT. Encoded protein: CASSPPTGNTGELFF.

The CDR3 nucleotides are TGTGCCAGCAAGCGGACGGGGTCTGTGGTGCCCCAGCATTTT. Translating gives CASKRTGSVVPQHF. The chain couples TRBV28 to TRBJ1-5; the D is unclear. The CDR3 is 14 residues long. Trimming left V 7 bases short and J 9 bases short, with 19 bases between. CDR1 and CDR2 (germline): MDHEN, SYDVKM. Full variable domain (missing parts from reference TRBV28 and TRBJ1-5): DVKVTQSSRYLVKRTGEKVFLECVQDMDHENMFWYRQDPGLGLRLIYFSYDVKMKEKGDIPEGYSVSREKKERFSLILESASTNQTSMYLCASKRTGSVVPQHFGDGTRLSIL.

This sequence joins TRBV4-1 and TRBJ1-2; D is perhaps TRBD1 (6 bases). The germline V gene encodes CDR1 MGHRA and CDR2 YSYEKL. V shed 0 bases and J shed 7 bases, with 18 bases lying between them. The CDR3 totals 16 residues. The CDR3 loop reads CASSQDVSGGRFGYTF. The CDR3 nucleotides are TGCGCCAGCAGCCAAGATGTTTCGGGGGGCAGGTTTGGCTACACCTTC.

The CDR3 region is CASSLGTDSYGYTF. CDR3 nucleotide sequence: TGTGCCAGCAGCTTAGGGACAGACAGCTATGGCTACACCTTC. V is TRBV7-2 and J is TRBJ1-2; possible D gene TRBD1, 6 bases. The V gene's germline CDR1 is SGHTA and CDR2 FQGNSA. The CDR3 runs to 14 residues. V was shortened by 1 base and J by 4 bases, with 10 bases between the two germline ends.

V is TRBV4-3 and J is TRBJ2-7, with D maybe TRBD2 (5 bases). The CDR3 sequence is 15 residues long. Trimming removed 1 base from V and 3 bases from J, with 13 bases in between. Germline loops: CDR1 LGHNA, CDR2 YSLEER. DNA of the CDR3: TGCGCCAGCAGCCAAGTCTTAGCGCCGGACTACGAGCAGTACTTC. Its protein is CASSQVLAPDYEQYF.

This clone was seen once. The chain is built from TRBV9 and TRBJ2-3; D is ambiguous. Germline CDR1 and CDR2: SGDLS and YYNGEE. CDR3 length: 15 residues. The V end was cut by 2 bases, the J end by 2 bases, with 12 bases between. CDR3 DNA sequence: TGTGCCAGCAGCGTGTTAGCTCGACCCACAGATACGCAGTATTTT. Protein sequence: CASSVLARPTDTQYF.

The V call is TRBV6-4, the J call TRBJ2-1; unclear D gene. Germline V gives CDR1 MRHNA, CDR2 SNTAGT. The CDR3 runs 11 residues. V gave up 2 bases and J gave up 8 bases, with 4 bases separating them. The CDR3 loop is CASSDSDEQFF. The CDR3 DNA is TGTGCCAGCAGTGACAGCGATGAGCAGTTCTTC.

This CDR3 is CASRQDGLNTGELFF. Written as DNA, the CDR3 is TGTGCCAGTAGACAGGACGGACTAAACACCGGGGAGCTGTTTTTT. V gene TRBV19 combines with J gene TRBJ2-2; tentatively, D is TRBD2 (6 bases). V shed 6 bases and J shed 2 bases, with 13 bases lying between them. Germline CDR1 LNHDA, CDR2 SQIVND (reference sequence). The CDR3 is 15 amino acids.

This chain uses TRBV30 with TRBJ2-7; D unresolved. CDR1 and CDR2 from the germline V gene are GTSNPN and SVGIG (reference sequence). The CDR3 consists of 13 residues. The V end lost 3 bases, the J end lost 0 bases, and 9 bases lay between the germline ends. The CDR3 DNA is TGTGCCTGGAGCGATGACGGCTCCTACGAGCAGTACTTC. This codes for CAWSDDGSYEQYF.

V and J are TRBV14 and TRBJ2-1, with 7 bases that match TRBD1. The junction had 7 bases not matched to a gene; V was cut back by 4 bases and J by 4 bases. Germline V gene sequence: CDR1 SGHDN, CDR2 FVKESK. CDR3 length equals 15 residues. CDR3 region: CASSLNRGRYNEQFF. As DNA, the CDR3 is TGTGCCAGCAGCCTAAACAGGGGCCGATACAATGAGCAGTTCTTC.

The chain joins TRBV25-1 to TRBJ2-6, with 7 bases that match TRBD1. In germline, CDR1 is MGHDK, CDR2 SYGVNS. The V and J ends lost 6 bases and 0 bases, in that order; junction bases with no gene match: 2. The CDR3 loop spans 15 amino acids. The CDR3 coding sequence is TGTGCCAGCAGGACAGGGAACTCTGGGGCCAACGTCCTGACTTTC. Residues: CASRTGNSGANVLTF.

V usage is TRBV30 and J usage is TRBJ1-5; 10 bases match TRBD1. V shed 0 bases and J 7 bases; nucleotides not matched to a gene: 6. CDR3 length: 15 residues. The germline CDR1 and CDR2 sequences are GTSNPN and SVGIG (reference sequence). CDR3 in DNA: TGTGCCTGGAGTGTACATCGGACAGGGGGGCAGCCCCAGCATTTT. Its protein is CAWSVHRTGGQPQHF. Filled out from reference TRBV30 and TRBJ1-5, the complete variable domain reads SQTIHQWPATLVQPVGSPLSLECTVEGTSNPNLYWYRQAAGRGLQLLFYSVGIGQISSEVPQNLSASRPQDRQFILSSKKLLLSDSGFYLCAWSVHRTGGQPQHFGDGTRLSIL.

The V and J genes are TRBV4-3 and TRBJ2-3; D is unresolved. The CDR3 extends over 11 amino acids. Trimming took 1 base from V and 6 from J, leaving 2 bases between them. The germline CDR1 and CDR2 sequences are LGHNA and YSLEER. DNA for the CDR3: TGCGCCAGCAGCCAAGGGGATACGCAGTATTTT. Amino acid sequence: CASSQGDTQYF.

The chain uses TRBV6-6 and TRBJ1-2; D is uncertain. V lost 6 bases and J 5 bases, leaving 7 bases between the germline ends. This CDR3 is 11 amino acids long. Per the germline V gene, CDR1 is MNHNY and CDR2 is SVGAGI (reference sequence). The chain's CDR3 is CASRAEYGYTF. The CDR3 DNA reads TGTGCCAGCAGGGCCGAGTATGGCTACACCTTC.

V gene TRBV18 combines with J gene TRBJ1-2; TRBD1 matches 9 bases. With 5 bases clipped from V and 3 bases from J, the junction kept 7 bases outside the gene matches. The CDR3 is 15 amino acids. Germline V gene data show CDR1 as KGHSH and CDR2 as LQKENI. The CDR3 here is CASSSRTGVDYGYTF. DNA for the CDR3: TGTGCCAGCTCATCCCGGACAGGGGTGGACTATGGCTACACCTTC.

The chain carries TRBV28 and TRBJ2-1, with unresolved D. CDR1 MDHEN and CDR2 SYDVKM come from the germline V gene. This CDR3 is built from 15 residues. Trimming took off 7 bases at V and 3 bases at J, with 16 bases between the two ends. The CDR3 protein is CASIRGRQYYNEQFF. The CDR3 DNA reads as TGTGCCAGCATCCGTGGGCGACAATACTACAATGAGCAGTTCTTC.

This chain links TRBV5-1 with TRBJ2-1; a possible D gene is TRBD1 (5 bases). Trimming cost V 4 bases and J 6 bases, with 14 bases left between them. Germline V gene data show CDR1 as SGHRS and CDR2 as YFSETQ. The length of the CDR3 is 14 residues. The DNA for the CDR3 is TGCGCCAGCAGCCTGGACACCAGAGCCAATGAGCAGTTCTTC. Protein: CASSLDTRANEQFF.

In regard to this clone: The sample contains more than one DNA sequence encoding this CDR3. The V call is TRBV28, the J call TRBJ2-4; possible D gene TRBD1, 6 bases. CDR3 length: 14 residues. CDR1 MDHEN and CDR2 SYDVKM come from the germline V gene. Trimming stripped 6 bases from V and 1 base from J, with 10 bases between. This chain's CDR3 is CASSLQGAKNIQYF. The CDR3 DNA follows: TGTGCCAGCAGCCTACAGGGTGCCAAAAACATTCAGTACTTC.

The chain combines TRBV7-6 with TRBJ2-7; the match to TRBD1 covers 9 bases. This CDR3 is built from 15 residues. V lost 4 bases to trimming and J lost 4 bases; unmatched junction nucleotides: 8. Per germline, CDR1 SGHVS and CDR2 FNYEAQ. The DNA for the CDR3 is TGTGCCAGCAGCTCCCCGGGACAGGGCTCTTACGAGCAGTACTTC. It codes for CASSSPGQGSYEQYF.